Shown below are 12 T cell receptor beta chains from a single sample sequenced in a study of read filtering for tumor transcriptome and immune sequencing. Molecular barcoded adaptors covering alpha/delta and beta/gamma chains were used on about 390 ng RNA. TCRdb recomputed calls from the reads with MiXCR, one row per CDR3 protein. The sample records over 45,000 distinct CDR3 sequences, around 21% being singletons. Sequenced material: a population of CD138-negative cells sorted from bone marrow. All receptors come from a donor aged 40 or older with multiple myeloma.

This clonotype was observed a handful of times. The chain combines TRBV20-1 with TRBJ2-1, with D possibly being TRBD1 (6 bases). Trimming cost V 5 bases and J 11 bases, with 19 bases left between them. Germline CDR1 is DFQATT and CDR2 is SNEGSKA (reference sequence). The CDR3 loop spans 13 amino acids. The CDR3 coding sequence is TGCAGTGCTCCTTACTTTCCGGGACACCAGCAGTTCTTC. Protein product: CSAPYFPGHQQFF.

This clonotype has a single count. With a much larger clone just one base away, this may be a read error. CDR3 coding DNA: TGCAGTGCTACGGGGGACAGGCCTTGGGAGCAGTACTTC. It yields the protein CSATGDRPWEQYF. The rearrangement links TRBV20-1 to TRBJ2-7; TRBD1 matches 8 bases. V dropped 4 bases and J dropped 7; count of bases not matched to a gene: 9. Germline V gene data show CDR1 as DFQATT and CDR2 as SNEGSKA (reference sequence). This CDR3 has 13 amino acids.

V and J are TRBV28 and TRBJ2-7, with TRBD2 matching over 8 bases. Germline assignment: CDR1 MDHEN and CDR2 SYDVKM. This CDR3 comprises 19 residues. The trim removed 4 bases at V and 1 base at J, leaving 18 bases unmatched. Here the CDR3 DNA reads TGTGCCAGCAGTTCCTCCACCACCCTTAGCGGGAAACTGTCCTACGAGCAGTACTTC. It yields the protein CASSSSTTLSGKLSYEQYF.

This clonotype was seen at least ten times. The chain links TRBV28 to TRBJ2-7; perhaps TRBD1 as D (5 bases). Germline lookup yields CDR1 MDHEN and CDR2 SYDVKM. The CDR3 extends over 12 amino acids. Trimming cost V 3 bases and J 6 bases, with 9 bases left between them. This CDR3 reads CASSFVGVEQYF. The CDR3 coding sequence is TGTGCCAGCAGTTTTGTAGGGGTCGAGCAGTACTTC. Using reference TRBV28 and TRBJ2-7 for the parts outside the CDR3, the full variable domain is DVKVTQSSRYLVKRTGEKVFLECVQDMDHENMFWYRQDPGLGLRLIYFSYDVKMKEKGDIPEGYSVSREKKERFSLILESASTNQTSMYLCASSFVGVEQYFGPGTRLTVT.

This clonotype occurred many times. The chain employs TRBV27 and TRBJ1-1, with 7 nucleotides matching TRBD1. CDR3 length equals 15 residues. Germline lookup yields CDR1 MNHEY and CDR2 SMNVEV (reference sequence). The V segment lost 7 bases and the J segment 6 bases; nucleotides outside the gene matches: 14. This CDR3 is CASTPSSTGNSEAFF. CDR3 DNA: TGTGCCAGCACTCCTTCATCGACAGGGAATTCTGAAGCTTTCTTT.

V gene TRBV3-1 combines with J gene TRBJ2-3; 15 bases fit TRBD2. The CDR3 totals 17 residues. The V gene's germline CDR1 is LGHDT and CDR2 YNNKEL (reference sequence). J lost 5 bases, V lost 4 bases, and 7 bases had no gene match. The CDR3 is CASSLRTSGRAEDTQYF. The CDR3 bases are TGTGCCAGCAGCCTCAGGACTAGCGGGAGGGCGGAAGATACGCAGTATTTT.

This clonotype has ten or more counts. The chain couples TRBV11-3 to TRBJ1-1; 10 bases align to TRBD1. The CDR3 contains 13 residues. The germline V gene has CDR1 SGHNT and CDR2 YENEEA. V lost 1 base to trimming and J lost 11 bases; unmatched junction nucleotides: 4. The CDR3 sequence is CASSLAGGQGAFF. The CDR3 DNA is TGTGCCAGCAGCTTAGCGGGGGGACAGGGGGCTTTCTTT.

To note about this clonotype: This likely came from a read error, as a far larger clone is one base away. The conserved closing phenylalanine or tryptophan is absent in this CDR3, likely reflecting a read error. The DNA is left out, because the CDR3 cannot be placed on it with certainty; the CDR3 is given as TCRdb lists it. This CDR3 is CASSQVVEAGGWTGELFL. J is TRBJ2-2 and V is TRBV3-2; the listed D gene, TRBD2, was not tested against the DNA. TRBV3-2 corresponds to a pseudogene. With termini counted, the CDR3 has 18 amino acids.

This clonotype has a count of ten or more. The rearrangement links TRBV14 to TRBJ1-1; possible D gene TRBD1, 5 bases. Germline values: CDR1 SGHDN, CDR2 FVKESK. The length of the CDR3 is 13 residues. V gave up 4 bases and J gave up 3 bases, with 9 bases separating them. CDR3 in amino acids: CASSLTGDTEAFF. In DNA, the CDR3 is TGTGCCAGCAGCCTAACAGGCGACACTGAAGCTTTCTTT.

Points on this clonotype: The CDR3 end shows no conserved phenylalanine or tryptophan, and so a read error is likely. The chain is built from TRBV6-6 and TRBJ2-1; TRBD1 is a possible D gene (5 bases). This CDR3 is 12 amino acids long. V was cut by 5 bases and J by 8 bases, with 10 bases left in between. Looked up from germline, CDR1 is MNHNY and CDR2 is SVGAGI (reference sequence). In nucleotides, the CDR3 is TGTGCCAGCAGTCAGCCAGGGTATGAGCAGTTCCTC. Translating it yields CASSQPGYEQFL.

Remarks on this clonotype: This may stem from a read error, because a much larger clone lies one nucleotide away. CDR3 sequence reads: CASSLLGPTNEQFF. The CDR3 region has the DNA TGTGCCAGCAGCTTATTAGGACCTACCAATGAGCAGTTCTTC. This rearrangement joins TRBV7-2 to TRBJ2-1; no clear D. Germline CDR1 and CDR2: SGHTA and FQGNSA. V lost 2 bases, J lost 6 bases, and 11 bases lay in between. The CDR3 is 14 residues long.

The rearrangement joins TRBV7-3 to TRBJ2-1, with TRBD1 matching 7 bases. V was pared by 5 bases and J by 4 bases, with 8 bases of the junction left unmatched. This CDR3 is built from 15 residues. In germline, CDR1 is SGHTA, CDR2 FQGTGA. The CDR3 sequence: CASSPNGQVYNEQFF. The DNA of the CDR3 is TGTGCCAGCAGCCCGAACGGACAGGTGTACAATGAGCAGTTCTTC.